The T cell receptor (beta chain) described here comes from a study of blood T cell repertoires in COVID-19. Only in-frame clones appear in the TCRdb table, and some are missing; sequencing was by immunoSEQ multiplex PCR. The sample lists about 42,000 clones; 90% were seen once. The sequenced material came from peripheral blood. The sequence came from a man in his 70s with active COVID-19.

This chain's CDR3 is CASRHRGTNEKLFF. As DNA, the CDR3 is TGTGCCAGTAGACACAGGGGAACTAATGAAAAACTGTTTTTT. The chain recombines TRBV19 with TRBJ1-4; the match to TRBD1 covers 7 bases. The CDR3 spans 14 residues. The germline V gene encodes CDR1 LNHDA and CDR2 SQIVND (reference sequence). Losses at the gene ends were 6 bases for V and 1 base for J; bases not matched to a gene: 2.